This T cell receptor beta chain was recovered during a study of cytomegalovirus exposure and HLA in healthy donors. Points from the study as a whole: In all likelihood, a cluster of highly shared sequence variants was a sequencing artifact. Reportedly, fewer N-insertions than the approximately 700-donor mean appeared in an Asian-associated ancestry cluster in a later analysis. The productive fraction for most TCR beta V segments was about 87% or about 30% in an earlier analysis.

PCR primers comprised 60 Vbeta and 13 Jbeta primers. Repertoires were generated with immunoSEQ multiplex PCR, while TCRdb's copy carries only in-frame clones and drops some. The table records 170,000 or so clones, under 85% of them present only once. As regards this clone: Its specificity is unknown.

J gave up 1 base and V 3 bases, and 3 bases lay outside the gene matches. The CDR3 is made up of 16 amino acids. The germline gives CDR1 MDHEN, CDR2 SYDVKM. The genes are TRBV28 and TRBJ2-7; 13 bases align to TRBD2. The sequence was obtained from a man aged 18-30 years in good health and CMV-seronegative. The sequencing sample was made of PBMCs. The CDR3 region has the DNA TGTGCCAGCAGTTTTTGGACTAGCGGGAGTTCCTACGAGCAGTACTTC. Its translation: CASSFWTSGSSYEQYF.